A selection of T cell receptor beta chains follows, all from one sample in a study of T cell repertoires in cytomegalovirus infection. TCRdb recomputed calls from the reads with MiXCR, one row per CDR3 protein. The repertoire holds 400,000 to 550,000 distinct CDR3 sequences, about 11% seen once, with more than 8.5% in the top ten. The sequenced sample was PBMCs. The receptors derive from a human donor in good health (CMV status not recorded). Some clones in this sample may be carry-over from other donors' samples. CDR3s include the opening cysteine and the closing phenylalanine or tryptophan. D genes are given only for firm matches. Not all rows give a size; the values are once, few, many and, for expanded clones, a class.

V: TRBV4-1
D: TRBD1
J: TRBJ1-3
size: .
CDR3: CASSQEITGGPGNTIYF
DNA: TGTGCCAGCAGCCAAGAGATAACAGGGGGCCCTGGAAACACCATATATTTT

V: TRBV30
D: .
J: TRBJ1-3
size: .
CDR3: CAWSWGSGNTIYF
DNA: TGTGCCTGGAGTTGGGGTTCTGGAAACACCATATATTTT

V: TRBV27
D: .
J: TRBJ2-7
size: once
CDR3: CASSLKATPYERYF
DNA: TGTGCCAGCAGTTTAAAGGCAACCCCCTACGAGCGGTACTTC

V: TRBV2
D: .
J: TRBJ2-7
size: .
CDR3: CAGVGTGNNEEYF
DNA: .

V: TRBV7-2
D: .
J: TRBJ2-1
size: many
CDR3: CASSLNLGGEQFF
DNA: TGTGCCAGCAGCTTAAATCTTGGGGGGGAGCAGTTCTTC

V: TRBV19
D: .
J: TRBJ2-1
size: many
CDR3: CASSNRPAAYNEQFF
DNA: TGTGCCAGTAGTAATCGACCAGCGGCATACAATGAGCAGTTCTTC

V: TRBV6-1
D: .
J: TRBJ2-7
size: many
CDR3: CASGFTHGVGEQYF
DNA: TGTGCCAGCGGTTTCACGCATGGGGTCGGCGAGCAGTACTTC

V: TRBV7-6
D: TRBD2
J: TRBJ2-5
size: .
CDR3: CASSKSGGTETQYF
DNA: TGTGCCAGCAGCAAGAGCGGGGGGACAGAGACCCAGTACTTC

V: TRBV28
D: TRBD2
J: TRBJ2-3
size: many
CDR3: CASSLWQTSGTTDTQYF
DNA: TGTGCCAGCAGTTTATGGCAGACTAGCGGGACCACAGATACGCAGTATTTT

V: TRBV7-3
D: .
J: TRBJ2-7
size: many
CDR3: CASSLRRGTGRNEQYF
DNA: TGTGCCAGCAGCTTACGGAGGGGGACCGGGCGGAACGAGCAGTACTTC

V: TRBV4-1
D: .
J: TRBJ1-1
size: many
CDR3: CASSQVIVTGTEAFF
DNA: TGCGCCAGCAGCCAAGTGATCGTGACGGGAACTGAAGCTTTCTTT

V: TRBV7-2
D: .
J: TRBJ1-3
size: many
CDR3: CASSPGGSSGNTIYF
DNA: TGTGCCAGCAGCCCCGGGGGGTCCTCTGGAAACACCATATATTTT

V: TRBV11-2
D: .
J: TRBJ1-3
size: few
CDR3: CASSLVGANGNTIYF
DNA: TGTGCCAGCAGCTTAGTGGGCGCAAATGGAAACACCATATATTTT

V: TRBV5-1
D: .
J: TRBJ2-5
size: many
CDR3: CASRHVDTFDETQYF
DNA: TGCGCCAGCAGGCATGTTGACACGTTCGACGAGACCCAGTACTTC

V: TRBV6-1
D: TRBD2
J: TRBJ2-1
size: many
CDR3: CASSEGSGGANEQFF
DNA: TGTGCCAGCAGTGAAGGGAGCGGGGGGGCCAATGAGCAGTTCTTC

V: TRBV12-3/TRBV12-4
D: .
J: TRBJ2-7
size: many
CDR3: CASSFRARILESSYEQYF
DNA: TGTGCCAGCAGTTTCAGGGCCCGGATTTTGGAGAGCTCCTACGAGCAGTACTTC

V: TRBV6-6
D: TRBD2
J: TRBJ2-1
size: few
CDR3: CASSGGLPNEQFF
DNA: TGTGCCAGCAGTGGGGGACTACCCAATGAGCAGTTCTTC

V: TRBV10-3
D: TRBD1
J: TRBJ1-1
size: many
CDR3: CAISNGDRGPNTEAFF
DNA: TGTGCCATCTCTAACGGGGACAGGGGCCCGAACACTGAAGCTTTCTTT

V: TRBV19
D: .
J: TRBJ1-4
size: few
CDR3: CASTRGGTVSEKLFF
DNA: TGTGCCAGTACCCGAGGAGGAACGGTTAGTGAAAAACTGTTTTTT

V: TRBV6-6
D: .
J: TRBJ2-3
size: few
CDR3: CASIPDGISTDTQYF
DNA: TGTGCCAGCATCCCGGACGGCATAAGCACAGATACGCAGTATTTT

V: TRBV7-2
D: .
J: TRBJ1-1
size: many
CDR3: CASSFGTVNTEAFF
DNA: TGTGCCAGCAGCTTTGGGACGGTGAACACTGAAGCTTTCTTT

V: TRBV5-4
D: TRBD1
J: TRBJ1-6
size: few
CDR3: CASSFGQGTNSPLHF
DNA: TGTGCCAGCAGCTTCGGACAGGGTACTAATTCACCCCTCCACTTT

V: TRBV7-9
D: .
J: TRBJ1-5
size: few
CDR3: CASSPGGGGPNQPQHF
DNA: TGTGCCAGCAGCCCCGGGGGGGGAGGACCCAATCAGCCCCAGCATTTT

V: TRBV28
D: .
J: TRBJ2-2
size: many
CDR3: CASSPYMDGELFF
DNA: TGTGCCAGCAGTCCCTACATGGACGGGGAGCTGTTTTTT

V: TRBV2
D: .
J: TRBJ2-2
size: .
CDR3: CASRVGLNTGELFF
DNA: TGTGCCAGCAGGGTAGGGCTGAACACCGGGGAGCTGTTTTTT

V: TRBV10-3
D: .
J: TRBJ1-6
size: few
CDR3: CAISPDSAGSPLHF
DNA: TGTGCCATCAGTCCGGACAGCGCCGGATCACCCCTCCACTTT

V: TRBV12-3/TRBV12-4
D: .
J: TRBJ2-3
size: many
CDR3: CASSFSGLGDTQYF
DNA: TGTGCCAGCAGTTTTTCGGGATTGGGAGATACGCAGTATTTT

V: TRBV2
D: .
J: TRBJ2-3
size: few
CDR3: CASTHSTDTQYF
DNA: TGTGCCAGCACCCACTCCACAGATACGCAGTATTTT

V: TRBV19
D: .
J: TRBJ1-5
size: few
CDR3: CASSIGVSGRNQPQHF
DNA: TGTGCCAGTAGTATAGGTGTTTCGGGAAGAAATCAGCCCCAGCATTTT

V: TRBV14
D: .
J: TRBJ1-1
size: .
CDR3: CASSQFGTEAFF
DNA: TGTGCCAGCAGCCAATTTGGTACTGAAGCTTTCTTT

V: TRBV7-2
D: TRBD1
J: TRBJ2-7
size: many
CDR3: CATTTGQGDYEQYF
DNA: TGTGCCACTACCACGGGACAGGGTGACTACGAGCAGTACTTC

V: TRBV28
D: TRBD1
J: TRBJ1-1
size: many
CDR3: CASSFGDRGTEAFF
DNA: TGTGCCAGCAGTTTTGGGGACAGGGGGACTGAAGCTTTCTTT